This T cell receptor beta chain comes out of a study of identical twins. Study conclusions and caveats: The study found weaker excess twin sharing in beta out-of-frame sequences.

This clonotype turned up a few times. As yet, its antigen is unknown. TCRdb re-called the 5' RACE reads with MiXCR, one entry per CDR3 protein. The sample gives hundreds of thousands of distinct CDR3 sequences, about 18% of which show up once; around 13% is in the top ten. The V and J ends lost 3 bases and 3 bases respectively, with 7 bases between them. The V gene's germline CDR1 is SGHTA and CDR2 FQGNSA. This CDR3 has 13 residues. In addition, the sample was reused for a study of T cells expressing NK-cell markers. That paper states: In several experiments, sorting was restricted to alpha-beta TCR T cells by an anti-gamma-delta TCR antibody.

The sequenced sample consisted of PBMCs. The chain recombines TRBV7-2 with TRBJ2-3; D unresolved. The receptor was isolated from a woman aged 18-29 years in good health. The DNA of the CDR3 is TGTGCCAGCAGCTTCCACGGAACAGATACGCAGTATTTT. It specifies CASSFHGTDTQYF.